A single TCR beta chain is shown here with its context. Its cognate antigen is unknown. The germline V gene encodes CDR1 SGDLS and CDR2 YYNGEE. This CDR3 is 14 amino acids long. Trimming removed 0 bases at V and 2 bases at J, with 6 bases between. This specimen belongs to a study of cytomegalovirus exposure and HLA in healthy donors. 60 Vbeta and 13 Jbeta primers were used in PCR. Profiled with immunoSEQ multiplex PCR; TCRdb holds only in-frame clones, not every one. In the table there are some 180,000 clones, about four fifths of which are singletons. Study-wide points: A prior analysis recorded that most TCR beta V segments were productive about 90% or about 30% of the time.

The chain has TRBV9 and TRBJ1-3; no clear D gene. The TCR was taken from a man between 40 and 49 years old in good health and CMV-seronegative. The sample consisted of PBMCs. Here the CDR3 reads CASSVELAGNTIYF. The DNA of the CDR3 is TGTGCCAGCAGCGTAGAACTTGCTGGAAACACCATATATTTT.